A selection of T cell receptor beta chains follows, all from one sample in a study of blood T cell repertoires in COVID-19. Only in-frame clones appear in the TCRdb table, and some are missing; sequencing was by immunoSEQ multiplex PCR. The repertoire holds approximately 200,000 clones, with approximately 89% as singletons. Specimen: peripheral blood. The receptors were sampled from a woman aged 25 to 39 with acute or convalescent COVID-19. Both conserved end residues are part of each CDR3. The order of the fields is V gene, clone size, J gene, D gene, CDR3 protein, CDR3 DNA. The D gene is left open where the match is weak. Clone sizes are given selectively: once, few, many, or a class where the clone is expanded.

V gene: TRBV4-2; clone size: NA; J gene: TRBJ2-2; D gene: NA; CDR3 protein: CASSQSRRTRRGTGELFF; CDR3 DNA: TGTGCCAGCAGCCAATCCCGAAGAACTCGCCGGGGGACCGGGGAGCTGTTTTTT
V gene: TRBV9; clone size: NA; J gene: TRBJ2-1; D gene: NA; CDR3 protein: CASSPLALRNNEQFF; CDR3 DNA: TGTGCCAGCAGCCCCCTTGCACTGCGGAACAATGAGCAGTTCTTC
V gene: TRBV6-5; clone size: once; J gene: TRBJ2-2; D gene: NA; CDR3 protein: CASSLRTGDGELFF; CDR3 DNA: TGTGCCAGCAGTCTGAGGACGGGGGACGGGGAGCTGTTTTTT
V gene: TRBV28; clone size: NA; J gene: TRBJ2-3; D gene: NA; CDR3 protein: CASSFGALPTDTQYF; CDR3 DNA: TGTGCCAGCAGTTTTGGGGCTTTGCCCACAGATACGCAGTATTTT
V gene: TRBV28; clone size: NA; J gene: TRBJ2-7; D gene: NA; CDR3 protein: CASRDSTSYEQYF; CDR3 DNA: TGTGCCAGCAGGGACTCTACGTCCTACGAGCAGTACTTC
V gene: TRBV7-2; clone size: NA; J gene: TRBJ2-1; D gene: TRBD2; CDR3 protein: CASSLGGRAQNEQFF; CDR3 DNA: TGTGCCAGCAGCTTAGGGGGGAGGGCCCAGAATGAGCAGTTCTTC
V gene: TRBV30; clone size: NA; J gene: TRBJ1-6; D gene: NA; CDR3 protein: CAWRTDIYNSPLHF; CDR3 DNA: TGTGCCTGGAGAACTGATATTTATAATTCACCCCTCCACTTT
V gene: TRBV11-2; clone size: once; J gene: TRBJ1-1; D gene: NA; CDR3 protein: CASSLRPGREVEAFF; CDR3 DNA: TGTGCCAGCAGCTTAAGGCCTGGCAGGGAGGTTGAAGCTTTCTTT
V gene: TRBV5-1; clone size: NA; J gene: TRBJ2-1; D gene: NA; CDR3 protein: CASSLGGGYNEQFF; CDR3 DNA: TGCGCCAGCAGCTTGGGGGGAGGCTACAATGAGCAGTTCTTC
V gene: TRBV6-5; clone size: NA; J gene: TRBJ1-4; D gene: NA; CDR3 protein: CASSYGHANEKLFF; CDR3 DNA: TGTGCCAGCAGTTACGGACACGCTAATGAAAAACTGTTTTTT
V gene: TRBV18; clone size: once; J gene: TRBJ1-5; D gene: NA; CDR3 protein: CASSRDSNQPQHF; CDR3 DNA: TGTGCCAGCTCACGAGATAGCAATCAGCCCCAGCATTTT
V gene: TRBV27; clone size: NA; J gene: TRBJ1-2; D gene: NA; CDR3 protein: CASSAQVGYGYTF; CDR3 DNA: TGTGCCAGCAGTGCACAGGTGGGGTATGGCTACACCTTC
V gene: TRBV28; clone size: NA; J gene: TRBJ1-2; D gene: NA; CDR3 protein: CASSWNTGINTF; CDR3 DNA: TGTGCCAGCAGTTGGAACACAGGGATAAACACCTTC
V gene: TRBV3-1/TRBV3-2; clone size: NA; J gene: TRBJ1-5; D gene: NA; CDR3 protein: CASSQSSSRPQHF; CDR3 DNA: TGTGCCAGCAGCCAATCTAGCTCCCGGCCCCAGCATTTT
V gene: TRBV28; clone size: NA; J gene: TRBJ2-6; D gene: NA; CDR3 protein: CASQGHRSSGANVLTF; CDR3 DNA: TGTGCCAGCCAGGGACATAGAAGCTCTGGGGCCAACGTCCTGACTTTC
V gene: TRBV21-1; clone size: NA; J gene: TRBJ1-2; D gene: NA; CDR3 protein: CASSPGSNYGYTF; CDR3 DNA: TGTGCCAGCAGCCCAGGGTCCAACTATGGCTACACCTTC
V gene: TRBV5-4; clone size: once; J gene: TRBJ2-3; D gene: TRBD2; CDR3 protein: CASSPPGLAGNTQYF; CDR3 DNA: TGTGCCAGCAGCCCACCGGGACTAGCGGGTAATACGCAGTATTTT
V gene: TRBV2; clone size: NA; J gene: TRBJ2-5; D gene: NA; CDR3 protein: CASSVGGQETQYF; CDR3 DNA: TGTGCCAGCAGTGTTGGGGGGCAAGAGACCCAGTACTTC
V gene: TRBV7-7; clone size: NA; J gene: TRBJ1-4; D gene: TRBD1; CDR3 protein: CASSSGQGLNEKLFF; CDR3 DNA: TGTGCTAGCAGCTCGGGACAGGGCTTAAATGAAAAACTGTTTTTT
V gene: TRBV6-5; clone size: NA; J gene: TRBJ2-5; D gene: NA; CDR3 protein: CASSNQLGRGAQYF; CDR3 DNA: TGTGCCAGCAGTAACCAACTAGGGAGGGGGGCCCAGTACTTC
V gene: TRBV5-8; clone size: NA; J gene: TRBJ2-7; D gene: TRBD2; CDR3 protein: CASSVRLAGEQYF; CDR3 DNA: TGTGCCAGCAGCGTCAGACTAGCTGGCGAGCAGTACTTC
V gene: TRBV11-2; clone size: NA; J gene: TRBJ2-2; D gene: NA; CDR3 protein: CASSLYSGRELFF; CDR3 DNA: TGTGCCAGCAGCTTATACTCGGGAAGGGAGCTGTTTTTT
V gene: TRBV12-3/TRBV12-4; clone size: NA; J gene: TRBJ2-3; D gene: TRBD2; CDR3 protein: CASELAGTDTQYF; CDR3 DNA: TGTGCCAGCGAACTAGCGGGGACAGATACGCAGTATTTT
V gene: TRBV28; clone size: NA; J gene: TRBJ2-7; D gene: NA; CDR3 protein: CASRNRAGVYEQYF; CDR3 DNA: TGTGCCAGCAGGAACAGGGCTGGCGTCTACGAGCAGTACTTC
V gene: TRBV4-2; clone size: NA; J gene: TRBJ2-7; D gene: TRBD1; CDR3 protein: CASSQAQGGTYEQYF; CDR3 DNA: TGTGCCAGCAGCCAAGCACAGGGGGGTACCTACGAGCAGTACTTC
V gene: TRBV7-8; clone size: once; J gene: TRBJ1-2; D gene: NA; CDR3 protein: CASSPGASFGYTF; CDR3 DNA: TGTGCCAGCAGCCCAGGGGCGAGTTTCGGCTACACCTTC
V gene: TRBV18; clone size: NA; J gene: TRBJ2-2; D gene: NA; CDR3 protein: CASSPPQTGELFF; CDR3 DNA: TGTGCCAGCTCACCACCTCAGACCGGGGAGCTGTTTTTT
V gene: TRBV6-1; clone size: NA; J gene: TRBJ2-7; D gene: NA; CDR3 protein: CASSEALNRRGYEQYF; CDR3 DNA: TGTGCCAGCAGTGAAGCTTTGAACAGAAGGGGGTACGAGCAGTACTTC
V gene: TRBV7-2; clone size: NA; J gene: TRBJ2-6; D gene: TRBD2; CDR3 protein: CASSLVRGRSSGANVLTF; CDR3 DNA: TGTGCCAGCAGCTTAGTGCGCGGGAGGAGCTCTGGGGCCAACGTCCTGACTTTC
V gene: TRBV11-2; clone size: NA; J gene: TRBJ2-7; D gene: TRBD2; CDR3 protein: CASSLSHLAGVNEQYF; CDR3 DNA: TGTGCCAGCAGCCTATCTCACCTAGCGGGAGTAAACGAGCAGTACTTC
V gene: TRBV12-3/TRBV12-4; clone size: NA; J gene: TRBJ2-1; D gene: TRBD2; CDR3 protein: CASGTSYEQFF; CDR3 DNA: TGTGCCAGCGGGACTAGCTATGAGCAGTTCTTC
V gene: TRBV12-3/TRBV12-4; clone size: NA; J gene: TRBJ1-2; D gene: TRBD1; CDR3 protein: CASSWDRAYGYTF; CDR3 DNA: TGTGCCAGCAGTTGGGACAGGGCCTATGGCTACACCTTC
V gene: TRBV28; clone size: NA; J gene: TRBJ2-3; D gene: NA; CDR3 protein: CASSLVSSTDTQYF; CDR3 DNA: TGTGCCAGCAGTTTAGTTTCTAGCACAGATACGCAGTATTTT
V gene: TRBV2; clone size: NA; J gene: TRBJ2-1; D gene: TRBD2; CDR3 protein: CASRLLAGVGNEQFF; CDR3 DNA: TGTGCCAGCAGGCTTCTAGCGGGAGTTGGCAATGAGCAGTTCTTC
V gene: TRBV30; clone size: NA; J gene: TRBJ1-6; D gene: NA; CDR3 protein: CAWSIQRNSPLHF; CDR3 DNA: TGTGCCTGGAGTATTCAGAGGAATTCACCCCTCCACTTT
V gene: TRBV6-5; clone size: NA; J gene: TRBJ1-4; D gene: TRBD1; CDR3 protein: CASRRQGSEKLFF; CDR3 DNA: TGTGCCAGCAGGCGACAGGGAAGTGAAAAACTGTTTTTT
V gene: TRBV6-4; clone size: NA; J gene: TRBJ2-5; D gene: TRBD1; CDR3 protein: CASSDSGTGIETQYF; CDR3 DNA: TGTGCCAGCAGTGACTCTGGGACAGGTATAGAGACCCAGTACTTC
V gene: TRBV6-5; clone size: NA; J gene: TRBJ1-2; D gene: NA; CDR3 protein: CATNSNYGYTF; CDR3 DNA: TGTGCCACCAACAGTAATTATGGCTACACCTTC
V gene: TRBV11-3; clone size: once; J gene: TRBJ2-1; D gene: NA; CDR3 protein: CASSLDTGEGEQFF; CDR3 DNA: TGTGCCAGCAGCTTAGATACCGGAGAGGGTGAGCAGTTCTTC
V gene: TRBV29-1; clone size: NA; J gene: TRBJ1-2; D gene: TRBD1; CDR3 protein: CSVLTGVDYGYTF; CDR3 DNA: TGCAGCGTCCTAACAGGGGTCGACTATGGCTACACCTTC
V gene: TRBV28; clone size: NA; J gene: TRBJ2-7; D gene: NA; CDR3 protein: CARTINRWRGQPYEQYF; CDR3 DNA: TGTGCCAGGACAATTAATAGGTGGAGGGGTCAACCTTACGAGCAGTACTTC
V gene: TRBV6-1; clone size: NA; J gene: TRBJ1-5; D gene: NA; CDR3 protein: CASSETQVQPQHF; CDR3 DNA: TGTGCCAGCAGTGAGACACAGGTACAGCCCCAGCATTTT
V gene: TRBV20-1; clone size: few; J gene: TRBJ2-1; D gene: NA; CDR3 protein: CSASSGSSYNEQFF; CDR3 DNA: TGCAGTGCTAGTTCGGGGAGCTCCTACAATGAGCAGTTCTTC
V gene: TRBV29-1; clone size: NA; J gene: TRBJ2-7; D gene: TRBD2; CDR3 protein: CSVDVGLAGGSYEQYF; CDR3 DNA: TGCAGCGTTGACGTAGGACTAGCGGGAGGGAGTTATGAGCAGTACTTC
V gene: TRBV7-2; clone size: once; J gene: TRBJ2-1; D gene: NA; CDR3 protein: CASSFYSSYNEQFF; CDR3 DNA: TGTGCCAGCAGCTTCTATAGCTCCTACAATGAGCAGTTCTTC
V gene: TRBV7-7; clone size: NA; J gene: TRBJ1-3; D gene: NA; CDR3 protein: CASRHRNSGNTIYF; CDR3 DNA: TGTGCTTCGAGGCACAGGAACTCTGGAAACACCATATATTTT
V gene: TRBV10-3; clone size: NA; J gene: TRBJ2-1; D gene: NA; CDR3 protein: CAISARTKGYNEQFF; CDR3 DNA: TGTGCCATCAGTGCGAGGACTAAGGGATACAATGAGCAGTTCTTC
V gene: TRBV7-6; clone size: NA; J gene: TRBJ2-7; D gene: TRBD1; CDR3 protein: CASSLPTSGTGDYEQYF; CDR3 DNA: TGTGCCAGCAGCCTCCCGACCTCCGGGACAGGGGACTACGAGCAGTACTTC
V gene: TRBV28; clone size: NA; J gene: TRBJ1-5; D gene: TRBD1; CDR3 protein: CASSPNRQGAGSNQPQHF; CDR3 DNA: TGTGCCAGCAGTCCGAATCGACAGGGGGCGGGGAGCAATCAGCCCCAGCATTTT
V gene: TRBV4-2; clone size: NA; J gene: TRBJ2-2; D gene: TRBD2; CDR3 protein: CASSRRTSGTENTGELFF; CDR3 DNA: TGTGCCAGCAGCCGACGGACTAGCGGGACCGAGAACACCGGGGAGCTGTTTTTT
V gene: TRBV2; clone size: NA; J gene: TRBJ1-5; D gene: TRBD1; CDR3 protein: CASRAGQVYNQPQHF; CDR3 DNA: TGTGCCAGCAGGGCAGGACAGGTATACAATCAGCCCCAGCATTTT
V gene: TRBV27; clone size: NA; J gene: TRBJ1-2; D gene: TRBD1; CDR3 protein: CASRIQGAQGYTF; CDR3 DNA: TGTGCCAGCAGGATACAGGGGGCGCAGGGCTACACCTTC
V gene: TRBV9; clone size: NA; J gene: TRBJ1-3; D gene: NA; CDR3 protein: CASSVGATSSGNTIYF; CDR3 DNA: TGTGCCAGCAGCGTAGGGGCAACTAGTTCTGGAAACACCATATATTTT
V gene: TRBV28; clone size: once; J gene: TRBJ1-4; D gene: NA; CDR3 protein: CASGGTVPGVLFF; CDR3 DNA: TGTGCCAGCGGAGGGACGGTACCGGGGGTACTGTTTTTT
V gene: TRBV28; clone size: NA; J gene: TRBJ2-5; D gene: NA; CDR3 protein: CASRRGLLETQYF; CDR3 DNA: TGTGCCAGCAGGCGAGGGTTGTTAGAGACCCAGTACTTC